The clone carrying this TCR beta chain appeared a few times. The sample originates from a study of regulatory T cells in long-lasting Graves disease. Building the TCR beta libraries relied on iRepertoire HTBI primers, and CDR3 regions underwent Arm-PCR. Each CDR3 protein is one row after TCRdb ran MiXCR on the multiplex PCR reads. This sample yields over 500,000 distinct CDR3 sequences, of which about 16% are seen a single time; more than 10% belongs to the top ten. The CDR3 is 12 residues long. The V gene lost 7 bases and the J gene lost 4 bases, with 9 bases spanning the gap. Germline loops: CDR1 ENHRY, CDR2 SYGVKD. Time point noted: newly diagnosed GD, antithyroid drugs for less than 3 months. Construction of the TCR library relied on RNA isolated from PBMCs. These same records also appear under a second study, on T cells in Graves' hyperthyroidism and ophthalmopathy.

This chain joins TRBV10-3 and TRBJ2-3; D gene unclear. The sequenced sample was peripheral blood mononuclear cells (PBMCs), obtained at new diagnosis, from a patient treated with antithyroid drugs. The receptor's source is a man between 18 and 35 years old with Graves disease. The CDR3 reads CAIKISADTQYF. The CDR3 coding sequence is TGTGCCATCAAGATCAGTGCAGATACGCAGTATTTT.